The 29 T cell receptor beta chains below all came from one sample that was sequenced in a study of blood T cell repertoires in COVID-19. Repertoires were generated with immunoSEQ multiplex PCR, while TCRdb's copy carries only in-frame clones and drops some. The repertoire holds 200,000 to 250,000 clones, with approximately 80% as singletons. The sample consisted of peripheral blood. These TCRs come from a woman in her forties or fifties with acute or convalescent COVID-19.

This clone was detected only once. The genes are TRBV19 and TRBJ2-1, with D unclear. CDR1 is LNHDA and CDR2 is SQIVND in the germline V gene (reference sequence). With 3 bases removed from V and 1 base from J, the gap between germline ends came to 7 bases. The CDR3 is made up of 14 amino acids. The CDR3 spells CASSIWSSYNEQFF. In DNA form, the CDR3 reads TGTGCCAGTAGTATTTGGAGTTCCTACAATGAGCAGTTCTTC. The full variable domain, in which reference TRBV19 and TRBJ2-1 provide the parts outside the CDR3, is DGGITQSPKYLFRKEGQNVTLSCEQNLNHDAMYWYRQDPGQGLRLIYYSQIVNDFQKGDIAEGYSVSREKKESFPLTVTSAQKNPTAFYLCASSIWSSYNEQFFGPGTRLTVL.

This chain joins TRBV7-9 and TRBJ1-2; 11 bases match TRBD1. V lost 4 bases and J lost 4; bases outside the gene matches: 5. The CDR3 spans 15 residues. Germline loops: CDR1 SEHNR, CDR2 FQNEAQ (reference sequence). This CDR3 is CASSSRDRGTYGYTF. CDR3 nucleotides: TGTGCCAGCAGCTCAAGGGACAGGGGGACCTATGGCTACACCTTC.

The genes are TRBV7-2 and TRBJ2-5; the D gene is possibly TRBD2 (5 bases). V was clipped by 3 bases and J by 1 base, with 15 bases between them. The CDR3 loop spans 16 amino acids. Germline V gene lookup returns CDR1 SGHTA and CDR2 FQGNSA. CDR3 sequence reads: CASSFLALRRQETQYF. Here the CDR3 DNA reads TGTGCCAGCAGCTTCTTAGCGCTCCGCCGCCAAGAGACCCAGTACTTC.

The CDR3 nucleotides read TGTGCCAGCAGCTCGAGCGCCATGTACGAGCAGTACTTC. Its protein is CASSSSAMYEQYF. V and J are TRBV7-2 and TRBJ2-7; no clear D gene. CDR3 length: 13 residues. CDR1 and CDR2 from the germline V gene are SGHTA and FQGNSA. V lost 4 bases and J lost 4, with 11 bases in between.

The CDR3 coding sequence is TGTGCCTGGACCAGATCAACGAACACTGAAGCTTTCTTT. It translates to CAWTRSTNTEAFF. The rearrangement uses TRBV30 and TRBJ1-1; D is ambiguous. CDR3 length equals 13 residues. Trimming stripped 4 bases from V and 1 base from J, with 10 bases between. Per the germline V gene, CDR1 is GTSNPN and CDR2 is SVGIG (reference sequence).

The chain recombines TRBV7-3 with TRBJ2-2, with 7 nucleotides matching TRBD1. The J segment lost 4 bases and the V segment lost 4 bases, leaving 3 bases of the junction unmatched. The CDR3 extends over 14 amino acids. Germline CDR1 and CDR2: SGHTA and FQGTGA. This chain's CDR3 is CASSSGTATGELFF. The DNA for the CDR3 is TGTGCCAGCAGCTCCGGGACAGCCACCGGGGAGCTGTTTTTT. The whole variable domain, filled in from reference TRBV7-3 and TRBJ2-2, reads GAGVSQTPSNKVTEKGKYVELRCDPISGHTALYWYRQSLGQGPEFLIYFQGTGAADDSGLPNDRFFAVRPEGSVSTLKIQRTERGDSAVYLCASSSGTATGELFFGEGSRLTVL.

The V gene is TRBV6-2 or TRBV6-3, the J gene TRBJ1-5; maybe TRBD1 (5 bases). The CDR3 totals 14 residues. Per germline, CDR1 MNHEY and CDR2 SVGEGT. Trimming removed 2 bases from V and 9 bases from J, with 14 bases in between. The CDR3 sequence is CASSYPSREGPQHF. The CDR3 DNA reads TGTGCCAGCAGTTACCCCAGCAGGGAAGGGCCCCAGCATTTT.

Only a few counts were recorded for this clone. The rearrangement joins TRBV5-8 to TRBJ2-5; weak D call: TRBD2 (7 bases). Germline V gives CDR1 SGHTS, CDR2 YDEGEE. This CDR3 has 15 residues. V was shortened by 4 bases and J by 4 bases, with 17 bases between the two germline ends. The CDR3 DNA sequence: TGTGCCAGCAGCGCCGTCGGGGGGCCCGTAGAGACCCAGTACTTC. Its translation is CASSAVGGPVETQYF.

This chain connects TRBV4-2 to TRBJ1-3; 7 positions match TRBD1. This CDR3 comprises 15 residues. Losses at the gene ends were 3 bases for V and 2 bases for J; bases not matched to a gene: 4. From germline, CDR1 is LGHNA and CDR2 YNFKEQ. In nucleotides, the CDR3 is TGTGCCAGCAGCCACGTAACAGGGGCTGGAAACACCATATATTTT. Translation gives CASSHVTGAGNTIYF.

The gene calls are TRBV6-5 and TRBJ1-2, with D perhaps matching TRBD1 (5 bases). Trimming removed 2 bases from V and 7 bases from J, with 11 bases in between. The CDR3 totals 13 residues. From germline, CDR1 is MNHEY and CDR2 SVGAGI. The CDR3 spells CASSYKGKGGYTF. Here the CDR3 DNA reads TGTGCCAGCAGTTACAAGGGGAAGGGTGGCTACACCTTC.

This clone was recorded only once. The chain has TRBV6-2 or TRBV6-3 and TRBJ2-7, with 13 positions matching TRBD2. Germline V CDR1 and CDR2: MNHEY, SVGEGT. This CDR3 is built from 18 residues. The junction had 16 bases not matched to a gene; V was cut back by 6 bases and J by 5 bases. For the CDR3, the DNA is TGTGCCAGCAGCCTATCTACTAGCGGGGGGGCCTCTGGGGACGAGCAGTACTTC. Its translation is CASSLSTSGGASGDEQYF.

The chain couples TRBV6-5 to TRBJ2-7, with 7 bases matching TRBD1. V lost 5 bases and J lost 5; bases outside the gene matches: 9. This CDR3 comprises 14 residues. Germline V gives CDR1 MNHEY, CDR2 SVGAGI. For the CDR3, the DNA is TGTGCCAGCAGTCCTGAAACAGGGGCTCACGAGCAGTACTTC. Amino acid sequence: CASSPETGAHEQYF.

A single count supports this clone. V gene TRBV28 combines with J gene TRBJ2-5; 8 positions agree with TRBD1. V lost 0 bases to trimming and J lost 4 bases; unmatched junction nucleotides: 4. The germline CDR1 and CDR2 sequences are MDHEN and SYDVKM. The CDR3 covers 15 residues. DNA for the CDR3: TGTGCCAGCAGTTTATGGGTCAGGGGGCTAGAGACCCAGTACTTC. Encoded protein: CASSLWVRGLETQYF.

This clone turned up a few times. This chain connects TRBV7-2 to TRBJ2-1; 8 bases match TRBD2. The CDR3 is made up of 16 amino acids. With V trimmed by 0 bases and J by 5 bases, 6 bases remained unmatched. Germline values: CDR1 SGHTA, CDR2 FQGNSA. This chain's CDR3 is CASSLAGRGANNEQFF. CDR3 coding DNA: TGTGCCAGCAGCTTAGCTGGGCGGGGGGCCAACAATGAGCAGTTCTTC. Based on the CDR3 plus reference TRBV7-2 and TRBJ2-1, the full variable domain is GAGVSQSPSNKVTEKGKDVELRCDPISGHTALYWYRQSLGQGLEFLIYFQGNSAPDKSGLPSDRFSAERTGGSVSTLTIQRTQQEDSAVYLCASSLAGRGANNEQFFGPGTRLTVL.

V is TRBV9 and J is TRBJ1-1; 7 nucleotides agree with TRBD1. The germline gives CDR1 SGDLS, CDR2 YYNGEE. The CDR3 covers 14 residues. Losses at the gene ends were 4 bases for V and 3 bases for J; bases not matched to a gene: 6. DNA for the CDR3: TGTGCCAGCAGCTACGCCGGGACAGACACTGAAGCTTTCTTT. This encodes CASSYAGTDTEAFF. Combining the CDR3 with reference TRBV9 and TRBJ1-1 gives the whole variable domain DSGVTQTPKHLITATGQRVTLRCSPRSGDLSVYWYQQSLDQGLQFLIQYYNGEERAKGNILERFSAQQFPDLHSELNLSSLELGDSALYFCASSYAGTDTEAFFGQGTRLTVV.

V gene TRBV5-1 combines with J gene TRBJ2-1; 8 bases are shared with TRBD2. CDR3 size: 16 residues. The J segment lost 3 bases and the V segment lost 2 bases, leaving 7 bases of the junction unmatched. Per the germline V gene, CDR1 is SGHRS and CDR2 is YFSETQ. Written as DNA, the CDR3 is TGCGCCAGCAGCTTCAGAGCGGGAGAGTACTACAATGAGCAGTTCTTC. It is translated as CASSFRAGEYYNEQFF.

V usage is TRBV5-1 and J usage is TRBJ1-6; D might be TRBD1 (6 bases). From germline, CDR1 is SGHRS and CDR2 YFSETQ. The CDR3 totals 14 residues. The V gene lost 5 bases and the J gene lost 7 bases, with 13 bases spanning the gap. CDR3 sequence: CASRPGQANSPLHF. CDR3 DNA sequence: TGCGCCAGCAGACCGGGACAAGCCAATTCACCCCTCCACTTT.

The chain joins TRBV19 to TRBJ1-1, with D unclear. With 6 bases removed from V and 10 bases from J, the gap between germline ends came to 18 bases. Per the germline V gene, CDR1 is LNHDA and CDR2 is SQIVND (reference sequence). The CDR3 has 13 residues. The CDR3 DNA follows: TGTGCCAGTAGCCCGGACCGCCGGACTCGAGCTTTCTTT. Translation: CASSPDRRTRAFF.

This chain connects TRBV12-3 or TRBV12-4 to TRBJ1-2; D not resolved. CDR3 size: 12 residues. Trimming took 7 bases from V and 3 from J, leaving 9 bases between them. CDR3 amino acids: CASTYTDYGYTF. The CDR3 bases are TGTGCCAGCACCTATACGGACTATGGCTACACCTTC.

V usage is TRBV5-6 and J usage is TRBJ2-1; the match to TRBD2 covers 13 bases. This CDR3 spans 15 amino acids. Germline loops: CDR1 SGHDT, CDR2 YYEEEE. The ends lost 4 bases at V and 8 bases at J; junction bases unmatched: 6. CDR3 sequence (DNA): TGTGCCAGCAGCCTGGTCACTAGCGGGAGGGATGAGCAGTTCTTC. This translates into CASSLVTSGRDEQFF.

The rearrangement uses TRBV12-3 or TRBV12-4 and TRBJ2-1; D is ambiguous. The CDR3 extends over 13 amino acids. V was cut by 1 base and J by 7 bases, with 8 bases left in between. CDR3 nucleotide sequence: TGTGCCAGCAGTTTAGGTGACGGGAATGAGCAGTTCTTC. Translation gives CASSLGDGNEQFF.

Written as DNA, the CDR3 is TGTGCCAGCAGCCCCCTCCGCGGGGCTATGGACACTGAAGCTTTCTTT. This translates into CASSPLRGAMDTEAFF. The rearrangement uses TRBV3-1 (or the pseudogene TRBV3-2) and TRBJ1-1; a possible D gene is TRBD1 (5 bases). Looked up from germline, CDR1 is LGHDT and CDR2 is YNNKEL (reference sequence). Trimming stripped 4 bases from V and 3 bases from J, with 18 bases between. The CDR3 length is 16 residues.

This sequence joins TRBV5-4 and TRBJ1-6; TRBD1 agrees at 11 bases. Germline CDR1 reads SGHNT; CDR2 reads YYREEE (reference sequence). J was trimmed by 10 bases and V by 4 bases; bases with no gene match: 10. This CDR3 spans 16 amino acids. The CDR3 bases are TGTGCCAGCAGCCTTGATCCGGGACAGGGGGAATCACCCCTCCACTTT. Protein: CASSLDPGQGESPLHF.

This clone has only a few counts. V and J are TRBV7-9 and TRBJ2-1, with 8 bases matching TRBD1. The CDR3 totals 13 residues. Trimming cost V 5 bases and J 8 bases; bases outside gene matches: 5. Looked up from germline, CDR1 is SEHNR and CDR2 is FQNEAQ (reference sequence). In nucleotides, the CDR3 is TGTGCCAGCAGCCCCCGACAGGGGTATGAGCAGTTCTTC. Its translation: CASSPRQGYEQFF.

V and J are TRBV19 and TRBJ1-3; a possible D gene is TRBD1 (6 bases). The CDR3 spans 15 residues. Germline-derived CDR1 and CDR2 are LNHDA and SQIVND (reference sequence). V was clipped by 6 bases and J by 2 bases, with 14 bases between them. CDR3 loop: CASRAARGPGNTIYF. The CDR3 DNA reads TGTGCCAGTAGGGCCGCCAGGGGCCCTGGAAACACCATATATTTT.

V is TRBV28 and J is TRBJ2-1, with a weak D call TRBD1 (6 bases). This CDR3 spans 13 amino acids. The germline V and J ends were trimmed by 6 bases and 4 bases, with 10 bases remaining between them. Germline V gene sequence: CDR1 MDHEN, CDR2 SYDVKM. The CDR3 nucleotides read TGTGCCAGCAGACCTCAGGGGTACAATGAGCAGTTCTTC. Its translation: CASRPQGYNEQFF.

This chain uses TRBV5-1 with TRBJ2-5, with 12 bases matching TRBD2. The CDR3 extends over 16 amino acids. After removal of 4 bases from V and 3 bases from J, the junction contained 7 bases not matched to a gene. The germline V gene has CDR1 SGHRS and CDR2 YFSETQ. CDR3 region: CASSHPRTSGEETQYF. The CDR3 nucleotides are TGCGCCAGCAGCCACCCGCGGACTAGCGGGGAAGAGACCCAGTACTTC.

The chain recombines TRBV4-1 with TRBJ1-2; 9 bases are a match to TRBD1. CDR1 and CDR2 (germline): MGHRA, YSYEKL. CDR3 length: 17 amino acids. The J segment lost 6 bases and the V segment lost 2 bases, leaving 13 bases of the junction unmatched. The CDR3, as DNA: TGCGCCAGCAGCCAAACTCCGGGACAGGGTGGTCTGAATGGCTACACCTTC. It specifies CASSQTPGQGGLNGYTF.

V is TRBV6-5 and J is TRBJ1-1; TRBD1 matches at 10 bases. Per the germline V gene, CDR1 is MNHEY and CDR2 is SVGAGI. V gave up 0 bases and J gave up 3 bases; unmatched junction bases: 4. The CDR3 has 16 amino acids. The CDR3, as DNA: TGTGCCAGCAGTTACTCAGGACAGGGGGGTCACACTGAAGCTTTCTTT. It yields the protein CASSYSGQGGHTEAFF.